This T cell receptor (beta chain) was found in a study of spatial heterogeneity in lung cancer. This clonotype was counted at least ten times. TCRdb processed the 5' RACE reads anew with MiXCR; each CDR3 protein has one entry. Among about 61,000 distinct CDR3 sequences listed, roughly 6.6% were seen once. Stated time point: sample taken at primary tumor resection. The sample was PBMCs, taken at surgery. This TCR was recovered from a female donor with early-stage non-small cell lung cancer.

CDR3 sequence (DNA): TGTGCCAGCAGTTTGTCGTCAGTGAGTGAGCAGTTCTTC. This sequence encodes CASSLSSVSEQFF. The chain has TRBV12-3 or TRBV12-4 and TRBJ2-1; D uncertain. The CDR3 length is 13 residues. The germline V and J ends were trimmed by 3 bases and 9 bases, with 12 bases remaining between them.